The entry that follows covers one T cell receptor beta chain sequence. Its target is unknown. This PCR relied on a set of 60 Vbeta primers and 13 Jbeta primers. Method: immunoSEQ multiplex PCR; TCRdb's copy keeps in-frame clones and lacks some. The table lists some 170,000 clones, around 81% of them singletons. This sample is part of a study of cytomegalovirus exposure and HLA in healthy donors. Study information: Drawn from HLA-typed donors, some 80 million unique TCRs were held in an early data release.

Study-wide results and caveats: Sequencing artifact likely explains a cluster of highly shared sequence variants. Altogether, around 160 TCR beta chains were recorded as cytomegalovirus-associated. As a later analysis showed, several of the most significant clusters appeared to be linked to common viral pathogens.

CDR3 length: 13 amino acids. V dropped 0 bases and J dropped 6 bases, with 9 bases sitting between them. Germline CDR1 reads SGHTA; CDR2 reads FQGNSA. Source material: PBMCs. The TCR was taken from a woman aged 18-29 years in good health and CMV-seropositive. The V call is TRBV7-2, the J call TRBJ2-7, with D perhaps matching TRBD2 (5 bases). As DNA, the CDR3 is TGTGCCAGCAGCTTAGCTACTAGAGGCGAGCAGTACTTC. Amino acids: CASSLATRGEQYF. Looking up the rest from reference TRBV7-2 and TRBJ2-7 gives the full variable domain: GAGVSQSPSNKVTEKGKDVELRCDPISGHTALYWYRQSLGQGLEFLIYFQGNSAPDKSGLPSDRFSAERTGGSVSTLTIQRTQQEDSAVYLCASSLATRGEQYFGPGTRLTVT.